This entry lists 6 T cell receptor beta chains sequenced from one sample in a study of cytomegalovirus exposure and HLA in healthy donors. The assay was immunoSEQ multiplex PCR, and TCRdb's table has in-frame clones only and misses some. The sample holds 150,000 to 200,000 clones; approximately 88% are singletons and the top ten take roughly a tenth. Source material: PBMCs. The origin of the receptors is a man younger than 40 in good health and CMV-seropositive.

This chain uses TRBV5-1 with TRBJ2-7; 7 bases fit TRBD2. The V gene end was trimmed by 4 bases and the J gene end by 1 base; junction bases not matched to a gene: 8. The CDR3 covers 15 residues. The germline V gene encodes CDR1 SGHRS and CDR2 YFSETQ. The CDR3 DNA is TGCGCCAGCAGCCGCGGACTAGGCTATTCCTACGAGCAGTACTTC. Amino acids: CASSRGLGYSYEQYF.

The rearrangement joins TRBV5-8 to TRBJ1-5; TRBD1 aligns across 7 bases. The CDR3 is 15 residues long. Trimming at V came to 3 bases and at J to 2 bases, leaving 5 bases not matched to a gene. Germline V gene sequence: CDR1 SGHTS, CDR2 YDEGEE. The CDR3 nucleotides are TGTGCCAGCAGCTCCGGGACAGTGGGCAATCAGCCCCAGCATTTT. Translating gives CASSSGTVGNQPQHF.

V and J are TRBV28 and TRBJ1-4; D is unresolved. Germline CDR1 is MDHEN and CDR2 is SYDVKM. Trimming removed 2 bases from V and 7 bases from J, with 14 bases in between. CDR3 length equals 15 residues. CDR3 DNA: TGTGCCAGCAGTTTACTACCGCAAGTCGGTGAAAAACTGTTTTTT. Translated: CASSLLPQVGEKLFF.

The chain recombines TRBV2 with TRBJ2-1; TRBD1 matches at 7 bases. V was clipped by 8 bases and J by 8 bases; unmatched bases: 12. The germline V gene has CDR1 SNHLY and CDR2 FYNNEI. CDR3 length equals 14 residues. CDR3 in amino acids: CASPLTGNFHEQFF. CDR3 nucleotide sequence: TGTGCCAGCCCTCTGACAGGGAATTTCCATGAGCAGTTCTTC. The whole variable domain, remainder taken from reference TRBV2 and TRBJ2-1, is EPEVTQTPSHQVTQMGQEVILRCVPISNHLYFYWYRQILGQKVEFLVSFYNNEISEKSEIFDDQFSVERPDGSNFTLKIRSTKLEDSAMYFCASPLTGNFHEQFFGPGTRLTVL.

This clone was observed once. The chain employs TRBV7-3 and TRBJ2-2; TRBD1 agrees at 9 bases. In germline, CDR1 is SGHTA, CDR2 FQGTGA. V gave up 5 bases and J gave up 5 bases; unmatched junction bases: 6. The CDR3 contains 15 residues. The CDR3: CASSIQGARTGELFF. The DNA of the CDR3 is TGTGCCAGCAGCATACAGGGGGCGAGGACCGGGGAGCTGTTTTTT.

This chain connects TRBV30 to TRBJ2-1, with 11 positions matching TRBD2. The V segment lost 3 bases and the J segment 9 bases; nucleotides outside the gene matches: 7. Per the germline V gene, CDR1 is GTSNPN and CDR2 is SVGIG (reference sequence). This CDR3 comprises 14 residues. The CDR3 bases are TGTGCCTGGAGCCCCGGACTAGCGGGCGCTGAGCAGTTCTTC. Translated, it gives CAWSPGLAGAEQFF.